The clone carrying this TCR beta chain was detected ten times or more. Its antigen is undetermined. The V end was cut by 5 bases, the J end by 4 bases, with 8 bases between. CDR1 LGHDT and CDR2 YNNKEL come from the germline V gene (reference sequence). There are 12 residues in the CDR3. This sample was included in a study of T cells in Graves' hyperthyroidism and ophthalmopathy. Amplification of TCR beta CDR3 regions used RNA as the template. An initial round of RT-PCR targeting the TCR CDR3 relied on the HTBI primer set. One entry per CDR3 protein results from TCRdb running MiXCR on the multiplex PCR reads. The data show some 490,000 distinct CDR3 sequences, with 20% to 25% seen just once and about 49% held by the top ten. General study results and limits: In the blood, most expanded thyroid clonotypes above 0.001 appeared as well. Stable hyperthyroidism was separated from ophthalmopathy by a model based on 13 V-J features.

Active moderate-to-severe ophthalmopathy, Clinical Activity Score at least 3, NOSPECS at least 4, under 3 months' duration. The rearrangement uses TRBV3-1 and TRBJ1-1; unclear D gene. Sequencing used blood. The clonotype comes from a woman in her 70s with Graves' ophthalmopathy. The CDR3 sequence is CASSSEGTEAFF. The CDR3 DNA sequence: TGTGCCAGCAGCTCCGAGGGCACTGAAGCTTTCTTT.